The entry that follows covers one T cell receptor beta chain sequence. The sample is drawn from a study of cytomegalovirus exposure and HLA in healthy donors. About the research overall: It was reported in a later analysis that the same platform had been used for the roughly 110 validation repertoires as for the approximately 670 first-cohort repertoires.

V lost 8 bases, J lost 1 base, and 15 bases lay in between. The germline gives CDR1 MNHNY, CDR2 SVGAGI (reference sequence). This CDR3 is built from 15 residues. Measured with immunoSEQ multiplex PCR; TCRdb has only the in-frame clones, and not every one. The profile shows over 65,000 clones, 85% to 95% of them singletons. V and J are TRBV6-6 and TRBJ1-3; a possible D gene is TRBD1 (5 bases). The sample consisted of PBMCs. The receptor was isolated from a woman younger than 30 in good health and CMV-seropositive. CDR3 sequence (DNA): TGTGCCAGCGCTACAGGTGGGAATTCTGGAAACACCATATATTTT. Translated, it gives CASATGGNSGNTIYF.